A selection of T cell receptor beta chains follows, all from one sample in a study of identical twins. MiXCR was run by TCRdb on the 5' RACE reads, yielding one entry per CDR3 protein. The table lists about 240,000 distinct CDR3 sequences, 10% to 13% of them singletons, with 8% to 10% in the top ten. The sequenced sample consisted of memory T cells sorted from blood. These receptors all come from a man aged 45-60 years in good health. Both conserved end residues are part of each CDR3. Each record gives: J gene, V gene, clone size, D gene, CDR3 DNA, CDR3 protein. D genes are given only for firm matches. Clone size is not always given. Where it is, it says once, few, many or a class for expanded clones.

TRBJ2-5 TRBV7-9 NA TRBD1 TGTGCCAGCAGCCTCAATAGGGACAGAAAAAAAGAGACCCAGTACTTC CASSLNRDRKKETQYF
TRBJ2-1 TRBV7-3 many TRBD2 TGTGCCAGCAGCGAGACTAGCGGGAACAACAATGAGCAGTTCTTC CASSETSGNNNEQFF
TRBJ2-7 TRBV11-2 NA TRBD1 TGTGCCAGCAGCTTACTAGGGACAGTCACGGGGGAGCAGTACTTC CASSLLGTVTGEQYF
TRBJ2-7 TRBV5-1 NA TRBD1 TGCGCCAGCAGCTACGGGACAGGGGTCTACGAGCAGTACTTC CASSYGTGVYEQYF
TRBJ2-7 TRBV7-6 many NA TGTGCCAGCAGCTTAGGGTCTGGGCCCTACGAGCAGTACTTC CASSLGSGPYEQYF
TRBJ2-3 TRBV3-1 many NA TGTGCCAGCAGCCGCCGGACCACAGATACGCAGTATTTT CASSRRTTDTQYF
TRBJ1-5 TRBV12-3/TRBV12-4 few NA TGTGCCAGCAGTTTAGAGGGGTCAGGGCTCGGCAATCAGCCCCAGCATTTT CASSLEGSGLGNQPQHF
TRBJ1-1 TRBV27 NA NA TGTGCCAGCAGTCCAAGGACATGGAATAGTGCTTTCTTT CASSPRTWNSAFF
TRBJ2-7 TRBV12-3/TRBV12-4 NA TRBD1 TGTGCCAGCAGATATACGACAGGGACCGAGCAGTACTTC CASRYTTGTEQYF
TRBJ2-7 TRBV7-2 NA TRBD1 TGTGCCAGCAGCCGCCGGGACAGCTACGAGCAGTACTTC CASSRRDSYEQYF
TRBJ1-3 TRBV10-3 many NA TGTGCCATCAGGGACCCGTCAGTAGACTCTGGAAACACCATATATTTT CAIRDPSVDSGNTIYF
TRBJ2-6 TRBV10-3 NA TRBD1 TGTGCCACCAGTGAGAGGACAGGGGGTGCTGGGGCCAACGTCCTGACTTTC CATSERTGGAGANVLTF
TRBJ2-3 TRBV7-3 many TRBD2 TGTGCCAGCAGCTTGAGCGGGAGGGGGGTGAAAGATACGCAGTATTTT CASSLSGRGVKDTQYF
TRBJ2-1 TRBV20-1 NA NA TGCAGTGCTCAGGGTCTGGGGGGTTTTAGGGTCGGTGAGCAGTTCTTC CSAQGLGGFRVGEQFF
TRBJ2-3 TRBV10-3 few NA TGTGCCATCAGTGAGTCGGGCGGGGCCTCCACAGATACGCAGTATTTT CAISESGGASTDTQYF
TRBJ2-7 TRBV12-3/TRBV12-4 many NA TGTGCCAGCAGCGTTCACCTCGAGCAGTACTTC CASSVHLEQYF
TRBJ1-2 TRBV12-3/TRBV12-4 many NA TGTGCCAGCAGATATGGGATCGGCCAGCTAGACTATGGCTACACCTTC CASRYGIGQLDYGYTF
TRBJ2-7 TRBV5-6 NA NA TGTGCCAGCAGGCGCGGGACTGCTTTGGGGTACGAGCAGTACTTC CASRRGTALGYEQYF
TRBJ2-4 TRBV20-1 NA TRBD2 TGCAGTGCTAGAGACTGGCGGGGGGACCGAAACATTCAGTACTTC CSARDWRGDRNIQYF
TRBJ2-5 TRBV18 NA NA TGTGCCAGCTCACCAAACGGCCCCCAAGAGACCCAGTACTTC CASSPNGPQETQYF
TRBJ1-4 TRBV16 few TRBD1 TGTGCCAGCAGCCCCGACCCCAGGGGGACTAATGAAAAACTGTTTTTT CASSPDPRGTNEKLFF
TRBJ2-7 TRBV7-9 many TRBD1 TGTGCCAGCAGTACAGGGGGCTTTGGGTACGAGCAGTACTTC CASSTGGFGYEQYF
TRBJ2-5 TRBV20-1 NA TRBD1 TGCAGTGCCCTCGGTAGGACAGGGGAGGTTTGGGAGACCCAGTACTTC CSALGRTGEVWETQYF
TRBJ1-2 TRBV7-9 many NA TGTGCCAGCAGCTTAGCAACAGGGAAGGGGAGGTATGGCTACACCTTC CASSLATGKGRYGYTF
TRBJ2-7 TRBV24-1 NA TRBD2 TGTGCCACCAAGTCTGCGGGAGGAGGCGAGCAGTACTTC CATKSAGGGEQYF
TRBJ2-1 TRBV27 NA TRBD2 TGTGCCAGCAGTTTATCTCCTCCGGGACTAGTTGCCAATGAGCAGTTCTTC CASSLSPPGLVANEQFF
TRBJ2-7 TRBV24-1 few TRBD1 TGTGCCACCAGTGGTAGCGGGCCGGGACAGGGAGGGACCAAGCAGTACTTC CATSGSGPGQGGTKQYF
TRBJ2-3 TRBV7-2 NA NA TGTGCCAGCAGCTTAGCGGCTTCGGGGACAGATACGCAGTATTTT CASSLAASGTDTQYF
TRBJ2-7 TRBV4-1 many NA TGCGCCAGCAGCCAACCCTCGAACGGCGAGCAGTACTTC CASSQPSNGEQYF
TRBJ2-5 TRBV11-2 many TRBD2 TGTGCCAGCAGCTTGGTACTAGCGGAGACCCAGTACTTC CASSLVLAETQYF
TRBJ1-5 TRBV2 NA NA TGTGCCAGCAGTCGGTATGTAGGACAGCCCCAGCATTTT CASSRYVGQPQHF
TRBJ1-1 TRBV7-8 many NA TGTGCCAGCAGCGCTAGGCCGGGACAGAACACTGAAGCTTTCTTT CASSARPGQNTEAFF
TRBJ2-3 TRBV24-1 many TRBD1 TGTGCCACCAGTGATGGACAGGAGACAAGCACAGATACGCAGTATTTT CATSDGQETSTDTQYF
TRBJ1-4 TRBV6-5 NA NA TGTGCCAGCAGTTACAGGGCAGGGCGAGAAAAACTGTTTTTT CASSYRAGREKLFF
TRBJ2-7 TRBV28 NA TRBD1 TGTGCCAGCAGTTTACGGGACAGCCGCGAGCAGTACTTC CASSLRDSREQYF
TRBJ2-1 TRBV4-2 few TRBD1 TGTGCCAGCAGCCAAGAGACGGACAGGGGCTCCTACAATGAGCAGTTCTTC CASSQETDRGSYNEQFF
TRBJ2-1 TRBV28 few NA TGTGCCAGCAGTTCGCCCGAGGGTAGGTTCTTC CASSSPEGRFF
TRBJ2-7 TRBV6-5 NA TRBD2 TGTGCCAGCAGTTACGGGGAGCGGGGTGGTAGCTACGAGCAGTACTTC CASSYGERGGSYEQYF
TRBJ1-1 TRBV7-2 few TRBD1 TGTGCCAGCAGCTGGGGACAGGGCACTGAAGCTTTCTTT CASSWGQGTEAFF
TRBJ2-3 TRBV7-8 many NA TGTGCCAGCAGCTTAGAGGTCTCTATCCCAGATACGCAGTATTTT CASSLEVSIPDTQYF
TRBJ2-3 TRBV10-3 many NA TGTGCCACAGATCCCCGACAGGTTGGGGGTGCTAAACATACGCAGTATTTT CATDPRQVGGAKHTQYF
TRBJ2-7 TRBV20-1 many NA TGCAGTGCTAGTGCAACCGGGACATCCTCCTACGAGCAGTACTTC CSASATGTSSYEQYF
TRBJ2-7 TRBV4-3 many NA TGCGCCAGCAGCCAAGATGTAAGCTACTACGAGCAGTACTTC CASSQDVSYYEQYF
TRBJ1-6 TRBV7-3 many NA TGTGCCAGCAGCTTACGGTATAATTCACCCCTCCACTTT CASSLRYNSPLHF
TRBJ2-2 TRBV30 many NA TGTGCCTGGAATGGGTACAGTGGCGGGGAGCTGTTTTTT CAWNGYSGGELFF
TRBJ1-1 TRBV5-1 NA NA TGCGCCAGCGCTAGGGGACTTGAAGCTTTCTTT CASARGLEAFF
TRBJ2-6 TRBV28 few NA TGTGCCAGCAGTACTCCCAGCTCTGGGGCCAACGTCCTGACTTTC CASSTPSSGANVLTF
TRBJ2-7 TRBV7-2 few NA TGTGCCAGCAGCTCACGACAGGAAACCTACGAGCAGTACTTC CASSSRQETYEQYF
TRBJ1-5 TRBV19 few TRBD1 TGTGCCAGTAGTACTCGGACAGGGAGTGTCAATCAGCCCCAGCATTTT CASSTRTGSVNQPQHF
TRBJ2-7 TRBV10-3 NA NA TGTGCCATCAGTGAGTCCGCAGTCTCCTACGAGCAGTACTTC CAISESAVSYEQYF
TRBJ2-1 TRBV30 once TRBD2 TGTGCCTGGAGTGATGGGAAGCGGGGGTACAATGAGCAGTTCTTC CAWSDGKRGYNEQFF
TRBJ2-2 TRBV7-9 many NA TGTGCCAGCAGCACTACTAGCCCCGGGGAGCTGTTTTTT CASSTTSPGELFF
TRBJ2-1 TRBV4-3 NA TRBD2 TGCGCCAGCAGCCGGGGGACTAGCGGACGCAATGAGCAGTTCTTC CASSRGTSGRNEQFF
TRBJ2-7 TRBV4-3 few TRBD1 TGCGCCAGCAGCCCCACCGGACAGGGACCCTACGAGCAGTACTTC CASSPTGQGPYEQYF